The 20 T cell receptor beta chains listed next were all sequenced from one sample in a study of T cells in Graves' hyperthyroidism and ophthalmopathy. TCR beta CDR3 regions were amplified from RNA transcripts. HTBI primers were used for first-round RT-PCR of the TCR CDR3. TCRdb re-called the multiplex PCR reads through MiXCR, storing one row per CDR3 protein. Of around 350,000 distinct CDR3 sequences listed, about 14% were seen once; the top ten hold roughly a fifth. Sequencing was performed on blood. The source of these receptors is a woman in her 30s with Graves' ophthalmopathy.

Ten or more counts support this clonotype. CDR3: CSTFTEAFF. CDR3 bases: TGCAGCACATTCACTGAAGCTTTCTTT. V and J are TRBV20-1 and TRBJ1-1; D remains unclear. Germline lookup yields CDR1 DFQATT and CDR2 SNEGSKA (reference sequence). The CDR3 runs to 9 residues.

In this sample, this clonotype turned up many times. This chain connects TRBV12-3 or TRBV12-4 to TRBJ2-5; D is perhaps TRBD2 (5 bases). The V and J ends lost 7 bases and 0 bases respectively, with 15 bases between them. CDR3 size: 15 residues. CDR3 residues: CASTFPDGNQETQYF. In DNA form, the CDR3 reads TGTGCCAGCACCTTCCCCGACGGGAACCAAGAGACCCAGTACTTC.

This clonotype has ten or more counts. The CDR3 nucleotides are TGTGCCAGCAGCTGGACATTAACAGGGGGCGATGGCTACACCTTC. Protein product: CASSWTLTGGDGYTF. The chain combines TRBV5-8 with TRBJ1-2, with TRBD1 matching over 9 bases. After removal of 3 bases from V and 6 bases from J, the junction contained 9 bases not matched to a gene. The CDR3 extends over 15 amino acids. Germline V gene lookup returns CDR1 SGHTS and CDR2 YDEGEE.

This sequence joins TRBV2 and TRBJ1-6; the D gene is possibly TRBD1 (6 bases). The CDR3 runs to 14 residues. Trimming took 4 bases from V and 9 from J, leaving 13 bases between them. Germline V gene sequence: CDR1 SNHLY, CDR2 FYNNEI. The CDR3 DNA reads TGTGCCAGCAGTGGGACAGTGGGAAGTTCACCCCTCCACTTT. This translates into CASSGTVGSSPLHF.

This clonotype was recorded at least ten times. This rearrangement joins TRBV20-1 to TRBJ1-4, with D perhaps TRBD1 (6 bases). Germline V gene data show CDR1 as DFQATT and CDR2 as SNEGSKA (reference sequence). The CDR3 totals 13 residues. The V end was cut by 5 bases, the J end by 6 bases, with 13 bases between. DNA for the CDR3: TGCAGTGCTCCAAAGGGGGAGTATGAAAAACTGTTTTTT. Protein sequence: CSAPKGEYEKLFF.

The sample holds many counts of this clonotype. J is TRBJ2-1 and V is TRBV28, with 8 bases fitting TRBD2. The CDR3 covers 14 residues. Germline values: CDR1 MDHEN, CDR2 SYDVKM. V was pared by 5 bases and J by 8 bases, with 8 bases of the junction left unmatched. CDR3 in amino acids: CASSIGGGGHEQFF. As DNA, the CDR3 is TGTGCCAGCAGTATCGGGGGGGGGGGGCATGAGCAGTTCTTC.

This clonotype was seen repeatedly, ten times or more. CDR3: CASRAGAQEYEQYF. Here the CDR3 DNA reads TGTGCCAGCAGGGCGGGGGCACAGGAATACGAGCAGTACTTC. The V call is TRBV6-1, the J call TRBJ2-7; a possible D gene is TRBD2 (7 bases). The germline V and J ends were trimmed by 6 bases and 4 bases, with 16 bases remaining between them. The germline V gene has CDR1 MNHNS and CDR2 SASEGT. The CDR3 extends over 14 amino acids.

This clonotype was detected only a few times. This chain uses TRBV19 with TRBJ1-1; D is ambiguous. Trimming stripped 7 bases from V and 2 bases from J, with 11 bases between. The germline CDR1 and CDR2 sequences are LNHDA and SQIVND (reference sequence). This CDR3 spans 13 amino acids. The CDR3 nucleotides are TGTGCCAGTATTCGATCGGGAAACACTGAAGCTTTCTTT. Its translation: CASIRSGNTEAFF.

This clonotype was seen repeatedly, ten times or more. V is TRBV28 and J is TRBJ1-2; D call uncertain. The CDR3 runs 13 residues. CDR1 is MDHEN, CDR2 SYDVKM, per germline. V was shortened by 6 bases and J by 8 bases, with 16 bases between the two germline ends. CDR3 in amino acids: CASSRRQAGGYTF. The DNA for the CDR3 is TGTGCCAGCAGCCGGCGACAAGCTGGGGGCTACACCTTC.

This clonotype was observed a few times. This chain connects TRBV6-1 to TRBJ1-4; D gene ambiguous. V dropped 5 bases and J dropped 3 bases, with 7 bases sitting between them. Germline V CDR1 and CDR2: MNHNS, SASEGT. The CDR3 loop spans 13 amino acids. In nucleotides, the CDR3 is TGTGCCAGCAGTTTGGCCCCTAATGAAAAACTGTTTTTT. Amino acids: CASSLAPNEKLFF.

This clonotype was seen ten or more times. The chain recombines TRBV3-1 with TRBJ2-7; a weak D match, TRBD2 (5 bases). There are 13 residues in the CDR3. In germline, CDR1 is LGHDT, CDR2 YNNKEL (reference sequence). Trimming shortened V by 4 bases and J by 5 bases, and 12 bases separated the two germline ends. The CDR3 coding sequence is TGTGCCAGCAGCCCCTCGGCGGGTCACGAGCAGTACTTC. Amino acid sequence: CASSPSAGHEQYF.

In this sample, this clonotype turned up many times. V is TRBV2 and J is TRBJ1-5; tentatively, D is TRBD1 (6 bases). This CDR3 comprises 14 residues. The germline V and J ends were trimmed by 6 bases and 5 bases, with 14 bases remaining between them. Looked up from germline, CDR1 is SNHLY and CDR2 is FYNNEI. The CDR3 here is CASSAQKGDQPQHF. The CDR3 DNA follows: TGTGCCAGCAGCGCCCAAAAGGGGGATCAGCCCCAGCATTTT.

The V gene is TRBV25-1, the J gene TRBJ2-3; D remains ambiguous. The ends were cut back, 2 bases at V and 5 bases at J, with 5 bases in the middle. CDR1 MGHDK and CDR2 SYGVNS come from the germline V gene. CDR3 length equals 12 residues. The CDR3 is CASSEEVDTQYF. The CDR3 DNA is TGTGCCAGCAGTGAAGAGGTAGATACGCAGTATTTT.

The table lists this clonotype with a few counts. V is TRBV20-1 and J is TRBJ2-1, with D hard to call. CDR1 and CDR2 (germline): DFQATT, SNEGSKA (reference sequence). V lost 3 bases to trimming and J lost 3 bases, with 12 bases between them. CDR3 length: 14 residues. The CDR3 reads CSASWGNDYNEQFF. The CDR3 DNA reads as TGCAGTGCTAGTTGGGGAAATGACTACAATGAGCAGTTCTTC.

This clonotype showed up many times. The chain recombines TRBV7-2 with TRBJ2-4; D is uncertain. CDR3 length: 16 residues. Germline CDR1 SGHTA, CDR2 FQGNSA. Deletions cut 4 bases from V and 7 bases from J, with 20 bases between. The CDR3 coding sequence is TGTGCCAGCAGCTCCTCCTTAGGCCCCCTAGAGAACATTCAGTACTTC. It translates to CASSSSLGPLENIQYF.

This clonotype was seen repeatedly, ten times or more. V gene TRBV6-2 or TRBV6-3 combines with J gene TRBJ1-1; weak D call: TRBD1 (6 bases). V lost 0 bases and J lost 9, with 8 bases in between. The CDR3 runs to 12 residues. Germline loops: CDR1 MNHEY, CDR2 SVGEGT. The CDR3: CASSYSGGKAFF. The DNA of the CDR3 is TGTGCCAGCAGTTACTCCGGGGGCAAAGCTTTCTTT.

This clonotype was picked up many times. The rearrangement joins TRBV12-5 to TRBJ2-7; 12 nucleotides line up with TRBD2. Germline trimming cut 3 bases from V and 5 bases from J; bases unmatched to any gene: 2. Germline V gives CDR1 LGHNT, CDR2 FRNRAP. CDR3 length: 14 amino acids. CDR3 in amino acids: CASGFLAGGNEQYF. Written as DNA, the CDR3 is TGTGCTAGTGGTTTCCTAGCGGGGGGGAACGAGCAGTACTTC.

This chain links TRBV30 with TRBJ2-5; 9 bases are shared with TRBD2. Germline trimming cut 4 bases from V and 4 bases from J; bases unmatched to any gene: 7. The CDR3 spans 14 residues. CDR1 is GTSNPN and CDR2 is SVGIG in the germline V gene (reference sequence). The CDR3 nucleotides read TGTGCCTGGAATCGCGGGGGGGCCTTAGAGACCCAGTACTTC. It specifies CAWNRGGALETQYF.

This clonotype appeared many times. The V call is TRBV20-1, the J call TRBJ2-5; 8 positions match TRBD2. Unmatched junction bases numbered 5, after V lost 3 bases and J lost 2 bases. Germline CDR1 DFQATT, CDR2 SNEGSKA (reference sequence). This CDR3 comprises 14 residues. CDR3 sequence reads: CSASLAGIQETQYF. CDR3 coding DNA: TGCAGTGCTAGTTTAGCGGGGATTCAAGAGACCCAGTACTTC.

This clonotype was detected ten times or more. The rearrangement joins TRBV28 to TRBJ2-5; the match to TRBD2 covers 8 bases. V trimming: 2 bases; J trimming: 2 bases; junction bases outside the gene matches: 4. The CDR3 length is 15 residues. Germline assignment: CDR1 MDHEN and CDR2 SYDVKM. In DNA form, the CDR3 reads TGTGCCAGCAGTTTAGGGGGCGGGGGGCAAGAGACCCAGTACTTC. This sequence encodes CASSLGGGGQETQYF.